This is a list of T cell receptor beta chains from one sample in a study of blood T cell repertoires in COVID-19. Libraries were prepared by immunoSEQ multiplex PCR; TCRdb keeps only in-frame clonotypes and omits some of them. The table records under 200,000 clones, roughly 78% of them present only once. Sample: peripheral blood. The receptors here all came from an older woman with COVID-19, enrolled during active disease. Both conserved end residues are part of each CDR3. D genes are given only for firm matches. Part of the rows lack a size; the others show once, few, many or a class for expanded clones.

J: TRBJ2-3; length: 14; D: .; size: .; V: TRBV27; DNA: TGTGCCAGCAGGAGGCAGGGGAGCACAGATACGCAGTATTTT; CDR3: CASRRQGSTDTQYF
J: TRBJ1-5; length: 19; D: TRBD1; size: .; V: TRBV3-1/TRBV3-2; DNA: TGTGCCAGCAGCCAAGACCCTTCGGGACAGGGTGGAGGCAATCAGCCCCAGCATTTT; CDR3: CASSQDPSGQGGGNQPQHF
J: TRBJ1-5; length: 16; D: TRBD1; size: .; V: TRBV7-2; DNA: TGTGCCAGCAGCTTCCCTCCCGGACAGGGTGTTGGGCCCCAGCATTTT; CDR3: CASSFPPGQGVGPQHF
J: TRBJ1-1; length: 17; D: .; size: .; V: TRBV29-1; DNA: TGCAGCGTTTTCCCCAGTATAAGGTCTTCAGGGAACACTGAAGCTTTCTTT; CDR3: CSVFPSIRSSGNTEAFF
J: TRBJ1-2; length: 14; D: TRBD1; size: .; V: TRBV28; DNA: TGTGCCAGCACTGGACAGGGGGGACTCTATGGCTACACCTTC; CDR3: CASTGQGGLYGYTF
J: TRBJ1-1; length: 14; D: .; size: .; V: TRBV5-1; DNA: TGCGCCAGCAGCGGTGGGACTCCAACGGCTGAAGCTTTCTTT; CDR3: CASSGGTPTAEAFF
J: TRBJ1-1; length: 13; D: .; size: few; V: TRBV6-5; DNA: TGTGCCAGCAGCGGACAGTTGAACACTGAAGCTTTCTTT; CDR3: CASSGQLNTEAFF
J: TRBJ2-5; length: 13; D: TRBD1; size: once; V: TRBV18; DNA: TGTGCCAGCTCACGGGACAGAGAAGAGACCCAGTACTTC; CDR3: CASSRDREETQYF
J: TRBJ2-5; length: 15; D: TRBD1; size: .; V: TRBV2; DNA: TGTGCCAGCAGTATACAGGGGACAGGGCTAGAGACCCAGTACTTC; CDR3: CASSIQGTGLETQYF
J: TRBJ2-1; length: 15; D: TRBD2; size: once; V: TRBV9; DNA: TGTGCCAGCAGCGTATCAGCGGGGGGGCCTCATGAGCAGTTCTTC; CDR3: CASSVSAGGPHEQFF
J: TRBJ2-7; length: 15; D: TRBD2; size: .; V: TRBV27; DNA: TGTGCCAGCAGTTTAATCGCTAGCGGGACTAACGAGCAGTACTTC; CDR3: CASSLIASGTNEQYF
J: TRBJ1-3; length: 17; D: TRBD1; size: .; V: TRBV12-5; DNA: TGTGCTAGTGGACAAAATACCGGGGACAGCTCTGGAAACACCATATATTTT; CDR3: CASGQNTGDSSGNTIYF
J: TRBJ2-7; length: 15; D: TRBD2; size: .; V: TRBV27; DNA: TGTGCCAGCAGCCTGACTAGCGGGAGACCCTACGAGCAGTACTTC; CDR3: CASSLTSGRPYEQYF
J: TRBJ2-2; length: 15; D: .; size: .; V: TRBV9; DNA: TGTGCCAGCAGCGTCACAGGGCTAAACACCGGGGAGCTGTTTTTT; CDR3: CASSVTGLNTGELFF
J: TRBJ1-2; length: 12; D: .; size: .; V: TRBV2; DNA: TGTGCCAGCAGTGATTCGGGTATAAGGCGGACCTTC; CDR3: CASSDSGIRRTF
J: TRBJ2-2; length: 16; D: TRBD2; size: .; V: TRBV5-4; DNA: TGTGCCAGCAGCTTGGCGGCTGGCGGGGGGGCTAGGGAGCTGTTTTTT; CDR3: CASSLAAGGGARELFF
J: TRBJ2-7; length: 14; D: TRBD2; size: once; V: TRBV5-4; DNA: TGTGCCAGCAACCTAGCGGGAGCCCCTCGGGAGCAGTACTTC; CDR3: CASNLAGAPREQYF